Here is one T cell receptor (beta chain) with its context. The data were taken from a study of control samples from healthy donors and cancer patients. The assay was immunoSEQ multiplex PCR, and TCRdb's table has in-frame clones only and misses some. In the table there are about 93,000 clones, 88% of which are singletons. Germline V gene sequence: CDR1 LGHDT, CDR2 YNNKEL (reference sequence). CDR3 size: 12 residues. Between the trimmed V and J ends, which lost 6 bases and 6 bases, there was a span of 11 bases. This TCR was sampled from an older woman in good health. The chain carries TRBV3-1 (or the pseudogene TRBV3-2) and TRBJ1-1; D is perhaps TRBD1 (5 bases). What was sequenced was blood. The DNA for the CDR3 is TGTGCCAGCAGTCCAGGGAGTCCTGAAGCTTTCTTT. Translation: CASSPGSPEAFF.